Sequencing of this TCR beta chain was carried out in a study of shared clonotypes between healthy human individuals. Study results and caveats: In having few donors, the study represented limited genetic and exposure-history diversity. Some clonotypes were shared by all four sorted-subset donors, while others were not shared. The non-shared ones had lower generation probabilities than the shared ones.

Naive CD8 cells were CD45RO-negative, positively selected for CCR7, excluding terminally differentiated effector memory CD45RA+ cells. Germline CDR1 reads MNHNY; CDR2 reads SVGAGI (reference sequence). The germline V and J ends were trimmed by 7 bases and 9 bases, with 16 bases remaining between them. This CDR3 is built from 13 residues. Profiling relied on immunoSEQ multiplex PCR, and the TCRdb table lists in-frame clones only, not all of them. Counted here are 550,000 to 750,000 clones, under 95% occurring once; the ten biggest clones make up approximately 22%. Comments on this clone: The target antigen is unknown.

The receptor comes from a man between 25 and 39 years old in good health. Sequencing was performed on naive CD8+ T cells sorted from blood. V gene TRBV6-6 combines with J gene TRBJ2-1; no clear D. The CDR3 protein is CASTQSSAVEQFF. The CDR3 coding sequence is TGTGCCAGCACCCAGTCCAGCGCCGTTGAGCAGTTCTTC.